The sequence of this T cell receptor (beta chain) was determined in a study of T-cell reconstitution after alpha-beta-depleted transplantation in children (dated by TCRdb to the mid-2010s). Concerning the study at large: Using TCR repertoire profiling, the study quantitatively followed how T-cell immune reconstitution unfolded in children after TCRalphabeta/CD19-depleted allogeneic hematopoietic cell transplantation. Study-level results and caveats: Apparently early alphabetaT-cell count recovery about two months after transplant reportedly relied on only several hundred rapidly expanded clones derived from non-depleted graft cells. Over subsequent months, a decline in hyperexpanded clone frequencies was noted, and after one year, T-cell counts and TCRbeta diversity were mostly ascribed to newly produced T cells. The high TCRbeta diversity at day 60 in some patients was ascribed to recipient T cells and intrathymic progenitors that had survived conditioning.

Concerning this clonotype: The clone's antigen remains unknown. This clone may be a read error of a much larger clone one base away.

The library was made by PCR. For sequencing, an Illumina HiSeq 2500 was employed. TCR library preparation used molecular barcoding, with unique molecular identifiers applied to normalize quantification of the TCRbeta repertoire. Using fastp trimming at Q25 and MiXCR clonotype assembly, TCRdb reanalyzed the public sequencing data and kept in-frame beta chains. Each CDR3 protein appears once, grouped with its most common genes and DNA. Here the sample has 30,000 or so distinct CDR3 sequences; around 7% occur a single time. Around 25% of the sample belongs to the ten largest clones. V loses 5 bases, J loses 3 bases, and the germline ends lie 12 bases apart. The germline V gene yields SGHRS for CDR1 and YFSETQ for CDR2. From the cysteine through the phenylalanine, the CDR3 covers 13 amino acids. Here the CDR3 DNA is all that survives: 39 bases in frame from base 1. The sample's time point label is to be understood as: day 60 (about 2 months) after transplantation. The intended sense of this specimen's treatment or condition label: allogeneic hematopoietic cell transplantation with graft depleted of TCRalphabeta T cells and CD19 B cells. The children who served as transplant recipients had been given grafts of TCRalphabeta/CD19-depleted allogeneic hematopoietic cells.

The source was peripheral blood, collected 60 days after TCRalphabeta/CD19-depleted stem cell transplant. This receptor was obtained from a child in the first two years of life who had a stem cell transplant for acute myeloid leukemia, so the T cells may come from the graft donor. The chain is made from TRBV5-1 and TRBJ2-7, with the D segment identity uncertain. The CDR3 protein sequence reads: CASSPPRNYEQYF. The nucleotide sequence reads TGCGCCAGCAGTCCCCCAAGGAACTACGAGCAGTACTTC.